This TCR beta chain was found in a study of cytomegalovirus exposure and HLA in healthy donors. Study observations and caveats: CMV serostatus alone was available as immune exposure information.

Notes on this clone: The target antigen is unknown.

Amplification used 60 Vbeta primers and 13 Jbeta primers. Measured with immunoSEQ multiplex PCR; TCRdb has only the in-frame clones, and not every one. The sample lists about 170,000 clones; roughly 80% were seen once. Germline CDR1 MNHEY, CDR2 SMNVEV (reference sequence). The CDR3 contains 13 residues. V dropped 11 bases and J dropped 0 bases, with 10 bases sitting between them. This chain joins TRBV27 and TRBJ2-2; D gene uncertain. Input material: PBMCs. This sequence was found in a man aged 30 to 45 in good health and CMV-seropositive. The CDR3 bases are TGTGCCGTAAAACGCGCGAACACCGGGGAGCTGTTTTTT. Translating gives CAVKRANTGELFF.